This T cell receptor beta chain stems from a study of T cell responses to AZD1222 COVID-19 vaccine. Study results and limitations: Mapped onto spike, vaccine-associated CD4 TCRs spanned it and were dominant at 160-218 and 743-854.

Germline V gene sequence: CDR1 SGHVS, CDR2 FQNEAQ. The V segment lost 4 bases and the J segment 3 bases; nucleotides outside the gene matches: 6. The CDR3 sequence is 16 residues long. Sequencing was performed with immunoSEQ multiplex PCR; in TCRdb, only in-frame clones are kept and a portion is missing. The sample has over 95,000 clones, about 88% seen once. This clone was counted once. Its antigen remains unidentified. The source of this sequence is an adult who received the AZD1222 COVID-19 vaccine. This sequence joins TRBV7-8 and TRBJ1-3; 10 nucleotides match TRBD1. Material: peripheral blood, obtained 28 days after the second AZD1222 dose. The DNA of the CDR3 is TGTGCCAGCAGCTCGGGACAGGGGCTGAGTGGAAACACCATATATTTT. It yields the protein CASSSGQGLSGNTIYF.